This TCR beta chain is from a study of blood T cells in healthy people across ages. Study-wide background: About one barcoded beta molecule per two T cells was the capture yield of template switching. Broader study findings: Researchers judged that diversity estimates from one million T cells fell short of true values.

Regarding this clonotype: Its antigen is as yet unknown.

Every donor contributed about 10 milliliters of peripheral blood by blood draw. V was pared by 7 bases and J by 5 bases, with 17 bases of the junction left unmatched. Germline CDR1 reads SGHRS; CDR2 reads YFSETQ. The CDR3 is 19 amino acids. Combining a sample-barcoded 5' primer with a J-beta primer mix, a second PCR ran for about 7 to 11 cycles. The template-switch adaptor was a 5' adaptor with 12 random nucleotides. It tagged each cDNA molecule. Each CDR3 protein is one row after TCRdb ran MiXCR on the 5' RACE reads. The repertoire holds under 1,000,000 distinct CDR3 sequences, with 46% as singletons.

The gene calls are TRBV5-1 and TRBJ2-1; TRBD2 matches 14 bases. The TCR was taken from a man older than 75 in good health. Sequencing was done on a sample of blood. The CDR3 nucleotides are TGCGCCAGCCGACCTGATGGACTAGCGGGGGGTTGGGACCACAATGAGCAGTTCTTC. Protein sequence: CASRPDGLAGGWDHNEQFF.